One sample yielded the 14 T cell receptor beta chains listed below, sequenced in a study of blood T cell repertoires in COVID-19. Data came from immunoSEQ multiplex PCR; TCRdb stores just in-frame clones and leaves some out. The sample has 250,000 to 300,000 clones, 85% to 90% seen once. Sequencing was done on a sample of PBMCs or T cells enriched from blood (not recorded which). The receptors shown here come from a woman in her sixties or seventies in a cohort exposed to, infected with or recovered from COVID-19 (not recorded which).

This clone was observed once. The chain's CDR3 is CASSDRGDSYNSPLHF. CDR3 coding DNA: TGTGCCAGCAGTGACAGGGGAGATTCCTATAATTCACCCCTCCACTTT. The gene calls are TRBV6-1 and TRBJ1-6; D may be TRBD1 (6 bases). CDR3 size: 16 residues. Deletions cut 3 bases from V and 1 base from J, with 10 bases between. The V gene's germline CDR1 is MNHNS and CDR2 SASEGT.

V gene TRBV6-4 combines with J gene TRBJ2-1; no firm D call. Trimming removed 5 bases from V and 4 bases from J, with 15 bases in between. The CDR3 totals 15 residues. CDR1 MRHNA and CDR2 SNTAGT come from the germline V gene. In DNA form, the CDR3 reads TGTGCCAGCAGTCGCACATGGCAAACATACAATGAGCAGTTCTTC. Translating it yields CASSRTWQTYNEQFF.

The rearrangement joins TRBV28 to TRBJ2-3, with D possibly being TRBD2 (6 bases). V was shortened by 10 bases and J by 8 bases, with 22 bases between the two germline ends. Germline V CDR1 and CDR2: MDHEN, SYDVKM. The CDR3 spans 14 residues. The CDR3 DNA reads as TGTGCCACCCAGGACTACTGGACCGGTGGTACGCAGTATTTT. This encodes CATQDYWTGGTQYF. Supplemented by reference TRBV28 and TRBJ2-3, the full variable domain reads DVKVTQSSRYLVKRTGEKVFLECVQDMDHENMFWYRQDPGLGLRLIYFSYDVKMKEKGDIPEGYSVSREKKERFSLILESASTNQTSMYLCATQDYWTGGTQYFGPGTRLTVL.

This chain uses TRBV19 with TRBJ1-1; 8 bases agree with TRBD1. Germline CDR1 reads LNHDA; CDR2 reads SQIVND (reference sequence). Trimming at V came to 5 bases and at J to 0 bases, leaving 11 bases not matched to a gene. This CDR3 has 17 amino acids. The CDR3 DNA reads TGTGCCAGTAGTTTTCGCCGACAGGGGTTAGTGAACACTGAAGCTTTCTTT. Protein product: CASSFRRQGLVNTEAFF.

The rearrangement uses TRBV28 and TRBJ2-3; TRBD2 matches 11 bases. The ends lost 7 bases at V and 1 base at J; junction bases unmatched: 4. Germline CDR1 and CDR2: MDHEN and SYDVKM. This CDR3 is 15 amino acids long. Written as DNA, the CDR3 is TGTGCCAGCAATATAGCGGGAGGGCGCACAGATACGCAGTATTTT. Its translation is CASNIAGGRTDTQYF.

The rearrangement uses TRBV5-4 and TRBJ1-2; TRBD1 matches 10 bases. The V segment lost 4 bases and the J segment 2 bases; nucleotides outside the gene matches: 5. The CDR3 is 15 residues long. Germline loops: CDR1 SGHNT, CDR2 YYREEE (reference sequence). This chain's CDR3 is CASSGRDRGNYGYTF. The CDR3 region has the DNA TGTGCCAGCAGCGGCCGGGACAGGGGAAACTATGGCTACACCTTC.

The rearrangement uses TRBV30 and TRBJ2-5; TRBD2 might be the D (6 bases). V lost 3 bases and J 1 base, leaving 15 bases between the germline ends. Germline values: CDR1 GTSNPN, CDR2 SVGIG (reference sequence). The CDR3 is made up of 15 amino acids. Written as DNA, the CDR3 is TGTGCCTGGAGCCTCAAACTAGCCCTCCAAGAGACCCAGTACTTC. Protein: CAWSLKLALQETQYF.

This chain uses TRBV7-3 with TRBJ1-3, with D perhaps TRBD1 (6 bases). The length of the CDR3 is 15 residues. Germline V CDR1 and CDR2: SGHTA, FQGTGA. V was trimmed by 4 bases and J by 0 bases, leaving 10 bases between them. DNA of the CDR3: TGTGCCAGCAGCTCGGGGGGCTCCTCTGGAAACACCATATATTTT. As protein: CASSSGGSSGNTIYF.

The chain is built from TRBV5-4 and TRBJ2-7; tentatively, D is TRBD2 (6 bases). CDR3 length: 14 residues. From germline, CDR1 is SGHNT and CDR2 YYREEE (reference sequence). V dropped 4 bases and J dropped 3 bases, with 14 bases sitting between them. The CDR3 DNA reads TGTGCCAGCAGCCCGGAGCTAGCGAACTACGAGCAGTACTTC. As protein: CASSPELANYEQYF. Combining the CDR3 with reference TRBV5-4 and TRBJ2-7 gives the whole variable domain ETGVTQSPTHLIKTRGQQVTLRCSSQSGHNTVSWYQQALGQGPQFIFQYYREEENGRGNFPPRFSGLQFPNYSSELNVNALELDDSALYLCASSPELANYEQYFGPGTRLTVT.

The CDR3 DNA follows: TGTGCCAGCAGTGAAAGGGTGCTAGCGGGAGGGGAGCTGTTTTTT. Translating gives CASSERVLAGGELFF. The chain joins TRBV2 to TRBJ2-2, with 9 bases matching TRBD2. Germline trimming cut 2 bases from V and 8 bases from J; bases unmatched to any gene: 6. The CDR3 covers 15 residues. Germline assignment: CDR1 SNHLY and CDR2 FYNNEI. Full variable domain (rest looked up from reference TRBV2 and TRBJ2-2): EPEVTQTPSHQVTQMGQEVILRCVPISNHLYFYWYRQILGQKVEFLVSFYNNEISEKSEIFDDQFSVERPDGSNFTLKIRSTKLEDSAMYFCASSERVLAGGELFFGEGSRLTVL.

The J gene is TRBJ2-7, the V gene TRBV28; the match to TRBD1 covers 10 bases. From germline, CDR1 is MDHEN and CDR2 SYDVKM. Trimming took 5 bases from V and 5 from J; bases not matched to a gene: 12. The CDR3 contains 16 residues. CDR3 in amino acids: CASSLPTGGAAHEQYF. CDR3 in DNA: TGTGCCAGCAGTCTTCCGACAGGGGGCGCTGCCCACGAGCAGTACTTC.

The V and J genes are TRBV24-1 and TRBJ2-5; possibly TRBD1 for D (5 bases). V was pared by 0 bases and J by 5 bases, with 12 bases between. This CDR3 region has 15 residues. Per the germline V gene, CDR1 is KGHDR and CDR2 is SFDVKD. The CDR3 is CATSDLQPGLETQYF. CDR3 bases: TGTGCCACCAGTGATTTGCAACCAGGGCTGGAGACCCAGTACTTC.

The CDR3: CASSLWGRGQSNQPQHF. CDR3 DNA sequence: TGTGCCAGCAGTTTATGGGGGCGGGGGCAGAGCAATCAGCCCCAGCATTTT. The V and J genes are TRBV28 and TRBJ1-5; maybe TRBD1 (6 bases). Deletions cut 0 bases from V and 1 base from J, with 13 bases between. Looked up from germline, CDR1 is MDHEN and CDR2 is SYDVKM. The length of the CDR3 is 17 residues.

There are many counts of this clone. The rearrangement links TRBV9 to TRBJ2-5, with 11 bases that match TRBD2. The V gene's germline CDR1 is SGDLS and CDR2 YYNGEE. V shed 4 bases and J 2 bases; nucleotides not matched to a gene: 7. This CDR3 contains 16 residues. The CDR3 loop is CASSPPGTSGQETQYF. The CDR3 nucleotides are TGTGCCAGCAGCCCCCCCGGGACTAGCGGACAAGAGACCCAGTACTTC.